This T cell receptor (beta chain) was profiled in a study of regulatory T cells in long-lasting Graves disease. Time point in this sample: newly diagnosed GD, antithyroid drugs for less than 3 months. From PBMCs, RNA was extracted and then used to make the TCR library. Study-level points and caveats: Patients with persistent disease shared 2,500 or so public clonotypes, outpacing the approximately 970 shared by new patients.

CDR3 regions were amplified by Arm-PCR using iRepertoire HTBI primers to build TCR beta libraries. TCRdb re-derived calls from the multiplex PCR reads in MiXCR, one entry per CDR3 protein. The sample lists 450,000 to 500,000 distinct CDR3 sequences; 15% to 20% were seen once. This clonotype was recorded many times. Its target is not known. This sample was shared with a second study, whose subject was T cells in Graves' hyperthyroidism and ophthalmopathy.

The starting material was peripheral blood mononuclear cells (PBMCs), obtained at new diagnosis, from a patient treated with antithyroid drugs. The clonotype comes from a man between 35 and 55 years old with Graves disease.

The CDR3 region is CSVVGWKQETQYF. For the CDR3, the DNA is TGCAGCGTTGTGGGGTGGAAACAAGAGACCCAGTACTTC. This rearrangement joins TRBV29-1 to TRBJ2-5, with D hard to call. V gave up 4 bases and J gave up 2 bases, with 11 bases separating them. The germline gives CDR1 SQVTM, CDR2 ANQGSEA. The CDR3 loop spans 13 amino acids.